This T cell receptor beta chain was sequenced for a study of cytomegalovirus exposure and HLA in healthy donors. Study-level information: Among the roughly 380 donors who were genotyped, roughly 85% fell in the genetic ancestry cluster that is associated with self-reported Caucasian donors.

Overall study findings and caveats: By HLA locus, TCR association rates varied in a later analysis, with DRB1 showing the most and HLA-C the fewest.

This clone was seen only a few times. The antigen is undetermined. Primers for the PCR totalled 60 Vbeta and 13 Jbeta. Measured with immunoSEQ multiplex PCR; TCRdb has only the in-frame clones, and not every one. The data hold some 76,000 clones, with about 78% observed a single time. The germline V gene encodes CDR1 SGHNT and CDR2 YENEEA. Germline trimming cut 1 base from V and 2 bases from J; bases unmatched to any gene: 4. This CDR3 has 15 amino acids. The TCR originated in a woman aged 40-49 years in good health and CMV-seropositive. The sample consisted of PBMCs. The rearrangement uses TRBV11-3 and TRBJ1-1, with 7 positions matching TRBD1. This chain's CDR3 is CASSLGRQGNTEAFF. CDR3 coding DNA: TGTGCCAGCAGCTTAGGCCGACAGGGCAACACTGAAGCTTTCTTT.